The sequence of this TCR beta chain was determined in a study of T cells in Graves' hyperthyroidism and ophthalmopathy. Between the trimmed V and J ends, which lost 4 bases and 2 bases, there was a span of 10 bases. The CDR3 extends over 14 amino acids. Germline CDR1 and CDR2: SGHRS and YFSETQ. It was RNA transcripts that yielded the amplified TCR beta CDR3 regions. TCR CDR3 underwent first-round RT-PCR with the HTBI primer set. TCRdb reprocessed the multiplex PCR reads with MiXCR, giving one entry per CDR3 protein. Of more than 300,000 distinct CDR3 sequences listed, approximately 17% are singletons. In this sample, this clonotype turned up a few times.

The clonotype comes from a woman aged 30 to 39 with Graves' hyperthyroidism that later progressed to Graves' ophthalmopathy. The sequenced sample was blood. The V call is TRBV5-1, the J call TRBJ1-3; D unclear. Written as DNA, the CDR3 is TGCGCCAGCAGCCCTCGAGTCCCTGGAAACACCATATATTTT. Its translation is CASSPRVPGNTIYF.